The present T cell receptor (beta chain) was sequenced within a study of T cell responses to AZD1222 COVID-19 vaccine. Turning to this clone: What it recognizes is unknown.

Study observations and caveats: Increased Spike-specific TCR breadth and depth were observed after two AZD1222 doses.

TCRdb keeps only in-frame clones here, not all; method: immunoSEQ multiplex PCR. Found here are about 120,000 clones, roughly 84% of them singletons; the top ten hold 7.5%. The material sequenced was peripheral blood, taken on day 0 of AZD1222 vaccination. The source is an adult in good health.

CDR3 nucleotide sequence: TGCGCCAGCAGCCAACAGGGTCAGGAGCAGTACTTC. It encodes CASSQQGQEQYF. This chain links TRBV4-1 with TRBJ2-7; D is perhaps TRBD1 (5 bases). This CDR3 contains 12 residues. Germline V gene sequence: CDR1 MGHRA, CDR2 YSYEKL. Trimming left V 2 bases short and J 7 bases short, with 9 bases between.